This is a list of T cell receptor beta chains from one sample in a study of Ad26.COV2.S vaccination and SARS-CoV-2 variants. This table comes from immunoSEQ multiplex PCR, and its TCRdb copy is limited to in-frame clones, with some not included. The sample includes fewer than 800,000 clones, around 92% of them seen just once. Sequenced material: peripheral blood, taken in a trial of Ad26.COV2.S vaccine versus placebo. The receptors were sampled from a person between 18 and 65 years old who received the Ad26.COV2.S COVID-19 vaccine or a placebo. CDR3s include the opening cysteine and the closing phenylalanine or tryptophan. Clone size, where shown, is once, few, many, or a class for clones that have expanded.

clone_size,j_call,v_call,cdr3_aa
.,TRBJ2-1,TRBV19,CASSLYNEQFF
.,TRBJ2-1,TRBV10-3,CAISGGIERQGDPNEQFF
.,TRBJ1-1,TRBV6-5,CASSGGTGVEAFF
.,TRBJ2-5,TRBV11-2,CASSLPTGIETQYF
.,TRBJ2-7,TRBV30,CALLDRGLVEEQYF
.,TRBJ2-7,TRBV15,CATSFAGVAEQYF
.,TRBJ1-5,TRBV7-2,CASSWGQGLNQPQHF
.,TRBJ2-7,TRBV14,CASSRGGGFYEQYF
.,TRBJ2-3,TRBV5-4,CASSLAVQRGRIITDTQYF
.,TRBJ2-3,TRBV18,CASSPWTSGAAGDTQYF
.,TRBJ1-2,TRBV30,CAWSEDRGNYGYTF
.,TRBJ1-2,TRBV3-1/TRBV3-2,CASSLYHRGFSSGYTF
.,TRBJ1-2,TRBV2,CASSEVGGGTYGYTF
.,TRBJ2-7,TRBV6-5,CASSYGPENYEQYF
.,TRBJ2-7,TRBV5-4,CASSLATGDEQYF
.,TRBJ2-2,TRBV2,CASRWTGGTGELFF
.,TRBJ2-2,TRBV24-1,CATRGQGARGELFF
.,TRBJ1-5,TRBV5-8,CASSAFTGTGRQPQHF
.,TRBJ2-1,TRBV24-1,CATAGGNEQFF
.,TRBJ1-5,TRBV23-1,CASSLPGQGNQPQHF
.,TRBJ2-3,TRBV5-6,CASSTGQGADTQYF
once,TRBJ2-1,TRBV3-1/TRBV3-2,CASSQEGSNEQFF
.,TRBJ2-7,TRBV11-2,CASSLDFPSYEQYF
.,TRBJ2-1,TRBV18,CASSRGQGRGNEQFF
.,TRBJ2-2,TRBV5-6,CASSLSLTNTGELFF
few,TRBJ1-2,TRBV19,CASGIQGVSGYGYTF
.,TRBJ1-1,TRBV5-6,CASSPLQGNTEAFF
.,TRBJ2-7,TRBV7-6,CASSPAAPYEQYF
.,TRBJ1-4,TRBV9,CASSPAGGLKEKLFF
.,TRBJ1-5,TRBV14,CASSPLEASNQPQHF
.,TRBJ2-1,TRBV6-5,CASRDAGTSGYEQFF
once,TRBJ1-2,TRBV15,CATSRDPGGYGYTF
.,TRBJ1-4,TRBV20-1,CSASPRGIIEKLFF
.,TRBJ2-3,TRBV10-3,CAISSLAGGTDTQYF
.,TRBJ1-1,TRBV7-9,CASSDTGSEAFF
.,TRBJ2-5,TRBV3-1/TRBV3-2,CASSHRTGQETQYF
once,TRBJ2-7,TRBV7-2,CASSPYLPGHSSYEQYF
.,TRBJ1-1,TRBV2,CASGQGVGAFF
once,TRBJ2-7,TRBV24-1,CATGLAGDNEQYF
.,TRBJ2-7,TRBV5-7,CASSLGWRAPYEQYF
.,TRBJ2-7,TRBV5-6,CASSSPGQVGYEQYF
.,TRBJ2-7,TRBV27,CASRLAGGSGEQYF
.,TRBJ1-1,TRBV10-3,CAISESWSGTPEAFF
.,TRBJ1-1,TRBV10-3,CAISEYGGSITEAFF
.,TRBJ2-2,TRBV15,CATSPTNTGELFF
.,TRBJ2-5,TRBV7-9,CASSLGGSVGETQYF
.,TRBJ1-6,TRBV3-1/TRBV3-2,CASANGGRSPLHF
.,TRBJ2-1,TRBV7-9,CASSWPGSNEQFF
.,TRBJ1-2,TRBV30,CAWSVLLDGYTF
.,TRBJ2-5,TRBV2,CASSRERETQYF
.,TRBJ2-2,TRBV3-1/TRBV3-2,CASSRTNTGELFF
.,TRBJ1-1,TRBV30,CAWRDTGYTEAFF
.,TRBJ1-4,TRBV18,CASSPSAGDGKLFF
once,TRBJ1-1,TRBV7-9,CASSLVTGREAFF
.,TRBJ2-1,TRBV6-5,CASRGQAYNEQFF
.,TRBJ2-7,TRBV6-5,CASSSIYEQYF
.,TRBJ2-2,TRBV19,CASTQSLPTGELFF
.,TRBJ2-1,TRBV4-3,CASSQEVGPRPNFLYNEQFF
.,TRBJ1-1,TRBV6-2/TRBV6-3,CASSDLRGLGNTEAFF